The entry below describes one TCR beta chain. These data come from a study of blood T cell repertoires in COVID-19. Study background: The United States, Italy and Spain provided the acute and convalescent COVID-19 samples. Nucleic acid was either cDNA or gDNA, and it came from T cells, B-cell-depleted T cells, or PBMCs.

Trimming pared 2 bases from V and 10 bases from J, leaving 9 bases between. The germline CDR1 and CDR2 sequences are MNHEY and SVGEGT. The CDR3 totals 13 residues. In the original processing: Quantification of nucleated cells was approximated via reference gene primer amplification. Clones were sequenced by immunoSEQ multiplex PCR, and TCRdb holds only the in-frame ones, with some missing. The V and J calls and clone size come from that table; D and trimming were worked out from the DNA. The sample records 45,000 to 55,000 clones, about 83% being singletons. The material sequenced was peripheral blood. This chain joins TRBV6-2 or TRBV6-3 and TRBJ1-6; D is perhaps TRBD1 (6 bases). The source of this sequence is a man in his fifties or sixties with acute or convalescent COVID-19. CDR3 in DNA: TGTGCCAGCAGTTACAGGACAGAATCACCCCTCCACTTT. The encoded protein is CASSYRTESPLHF.